This TCR beta chain emerged from a study of T cells in Graves' hyperthyroidism and ophthalmopathy. Background on the study: Blood was drawn when the patient was first diagnosed and still untreated.

Study-wide findings and caveats: In blood, most of the thyroid clonotypes expanded above 0.001 were also present.

Concerning this clonotype: Its antigen is unknown.

Exclusion followed for patients with uncontrolled infection, other autoimmune disease, pregnancy or lactation. CDR3 length: 11 residues. Per germline, CDR1 SGHVS and CDR2 FQNEAQ. V was trimmed by 5 bases and J by 6 bases, leaving 5 bases between them. Template material for amplifying TCR beta CDR3 regions consisted of RNA transcripts. Researchers ran a first-round RT-PCR on the TCR CDR3 using the HTBI primer set. TCRdb analysed the multiplex PCR reads with MiXCR anew, one entry per CDR3 protein. The sample comprises some 140,000 distinct CDR3 sequences, around 20% of which are singletons, and around two thirds rests with the top ten.

The gene calls are TRBV7-8 and TRBJ2-1; unclear D gene. The sample comprised blood. This clonotype originated in a woman aged 50 to 65 with Graves' hyperthyroidism that later progressed to Graves' ophthalmopathy. This chain's CDR3 is CASSPSNEQFF. DNA for the CDR3: TGTGCCAGCAGCCCCTCCAATGAGCAGTTCTTC.